What follows are 12 T cell receptor beta chains derived from one specimen sequenced in a study of blood T cell repertoires in COVID-19. This table comes from immunoSEQ multiplex PCR, and its TCRdb copy is limited to in-frame clones, with some not included. This table holds about 200,000 clones, about 85% found once. The source material was peripheral blood. These receptors came from a woman older than 75 with acute or convalescent COVID-19.

The rearrangement joins TRBV7-2 to TRBJ1-1, with TRBD1 matching 8 bases. The V segment lost 5 bases and the J segment 0 bases; nucleotides outside the gene matches: 8. This CDR3 spans 16 amino acids. CDR1 and CDR2 (germline): SGHTA, FQGNSA. In nucleotides, the CDR3 is TGTGCCAGCAGCCCTCAGACAGGGGCAATGAACACTGAAGCTTTCTTT. This translates into CASSPQTGAMNTEAFF.

This clone was seen a few times. V and J are TRBV5-5 and TRBJ1-1, with D tentatively TRBD1 (5 bases). Germline-derived CDR1 and CDR2 are SGHKS and YYEKEE (reference sequence). This CDR3 has 14 amino acids. Trimming removed 6 bases from V and 2 bases from J, with 14 bases in between. DNA for the CDR3: TGTGCCAGCACCTACCTCGGGGGAAACACTGAAGCTTTCTTT. Amino acid sequence: CASTYLGGNTEAFF.

The rearrangement uses TRBV7-8 and TRBJ2-3; D perhaps matches TRBD2 (5 bases). The V end was cut by 1 base, the J end by 0 bases, with 8 bases between. CDR1 and CDR2 from the germline V gene are SGHVS and FQNEAQ. The CDR3 has 15 residues. The CDR3 is CASSLGGESTDTQYF. CDR3 DNA: TGTGCCAGCAGCTTAGGGGGAGAGAGCACAGATACGCAGTATTTT.

The chain links TRBV3-1 (or the pseudogene TRBV3-2) to TRBJ2-1; 9 bases fit TRBD2. Trimming took 2 bases from V and 7 from J; bases not matched to a gene: 6. Per germline, CDR1 LGHDT and CDR2 YNNKEL (reference sequence). This CDR3 has 15 amino acids. The CDR3 protein is CASSQIGTSTNEQFF. The CDR3 DNA follows: TGTGCCAGCAGCCAAATCGGGACTAGCACTAATGAGCAGTTCTTC.

V gene TRBV9 combines with J gene TRBJ1-6; tentative D call: TRBD1 (6 bases). There are 17 residues in the CDR3. The V end lost 5 bases, the J end lost 0 bases, and 15 bases lay between the germline ends. The germline CDR1 and CDR2 sequences are SGDLS and YYNGEE. CDR3 sequence: CASRSGDTGSYNSPLHF. The CDR3 bases are TGTGCCAGCAGATCCGGGGACACCGGCTCCTATAATTCACCCCTCCACTTT.

The chain joins TRBV29-1 to TRBJ2-1, with 8 bases identical to TRBD1. Trimming removed 4 bases from V and 5 bases from J; junction bases left unmatched: 4. Germline lookup yields CDR1 SQVTM and CDR2 ANQGSEA. This CDR3 spans 13 amino acids. The CDR3 is CSVGQGADNEQFF. The CDR3 region has the DNA TGCAGCGTTGGCCAGGGGGCCGACAATGAGCAGTTCTTC.

DNA of the CDR3: TGCGCCAGCAGCCCGCAGGGTAGTAGCTCACCCCTCCACTTT. It is translated as CASSPQGSSSPLHF. The chain is built from TRBV5-1 and TRBJ1-6; possibly TRBD1 for D (5 bases). CDR3 length: 14 residues. Germline-derived CDR1 and CDR2 are SGHRS and YFSETQ. V was cut by 4 bases and J by 10 bases, with 15 bases left in between.

The J gene is TRBJ2-2, the V gene TRBV19; a possible D gene is TRBD2 (6 bases). Germline CDR1 reads LNHDA; CDR2 reads SQIVND (reference sequence). This CDR3 spans 17 amino acids. V lost 5 bases to trimming and J lost 1 base, with 17 bases between them. CDR3 sequence: CASSPPGGGENTGELFF. The CDR3 DNA reads TGTGCCAGTAGTCCCCCTGGCGGAGGGGAGAACACCGGGGAGCTGTTTTTT. Looking up the rest from reference TRBV19 and TRBJ2-2 gives the full variable domain: DGGITQSPKYLFRKEGQNVTLSCEQNLNHDAMYWYRQDPGQGLRLIYYSQIVNDFQKGDIAEGYSVSREKKESFPLTVTSAQKNPTAFYLCASSPPGGGENTGELFFGEGSRLTVL.

The rearrangement links TRBV9 to TRBJ2-2; 12 bases map to TRBD1. The CDR3 loop spans 18 amino acids. Per germline, CDR1 SGDLS and CDR2 YYNGEE. With 0 bases clipped from V and 7 bases from J, the junction kept 10 bases outside the gene matches. DNA for the CDR3: TGTGCCAGCAGCGTAGGTGGGGGACAGGGGGCGCCCGGCGGGGAGCTGTTTTTT. Translated, it gives CASSVGGGQGAPGGELFF.

The chain carries TRBV6-6 and TRBJ1-5, with D possibly TRBD1 on 5 matching bases. CDR1 and CDR2 (germline): MNHNY, SVGAGI (reference sequence). The length of the CDR3 is 16 residues. V lost 0 bases and J 0 bases, leaving 9 bases between the germline ends. The CDR3 bases are TGTGCCAGCAGTTACTCGGGGGGGGATAGCAATCAGCCCCAGCATTTT. It codes for CASSYSGGDSNQPQHF.

The chain has TRBV27 and TRBJ1-3; unclear D gene. This CDR3 has 15 residues. Trimming left V 3 bases short and J 0 bases short, with 9 bases between. The germline CDR1 and CDR2 sequences are MNHEY and SMNVEV (reference sequence). The CDR3 region is CASSFPQASGNTIYF. CDR3 coding DNA: TGTGCCAGCAGTTTTCCCCAGGCCTCTGGAAACACCATATATTTT.

V gene TRBV7-7 combines with J gene TRBJ2-7, with a possible D match to TRBD1 (6 bases). The CDR3 consists of 16 residues. Germline V gene sequence: CDR1 SSHAT, CDR2 FNYEAQ (reference sequence). V shed 5 bases and J shed 2 bases, with 19 bases lying between them. The CDR3, as DNA: TGTGCCAGCAGCACCAAAGACAGGAGCCGAACCTACGAGCAGTACTTC. Translated: CASSTKDRSRTYEQYF.